The sequence of this T cell receptor beta chain was determined in a study of T cells after yellow fever vaccination. TCRdb re-called the 5' RACE reads through MiXCR, storing one row per CDR3 protein. The table has 300,000 or so distinct CDR3 sequences, approximately 4% seen once; the top ten hold 20% to 30%. This CDR3 contains 16 residues. This clonotype appeared many times. The origin of this receptor is a man in his late teens or twenties who received the YFV17D yellow fever vaccine. The material was PBMCs, obtained 5 days after the yellow fever booster vaccination. This chain connects TRBV21-1 to TRBJ2-7; no check of the table's D call, TRBD1, against the DNA was made. TRBV21-1 has pseudogene status. This CDR3 is CASSRTGDGTSYEQYV. The CDR3 DNA follows: TGTGCCAGCAGCAGGACCGGGGACGGAACCTCCTACGAGCAGTACGTC.